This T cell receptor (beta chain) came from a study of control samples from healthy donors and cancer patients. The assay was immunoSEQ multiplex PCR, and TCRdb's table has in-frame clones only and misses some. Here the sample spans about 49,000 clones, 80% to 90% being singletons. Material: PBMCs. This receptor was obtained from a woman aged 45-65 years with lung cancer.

The CDR3 protein is CASSYMSRSGYTF. The CDR3 DNA reads as TGTGCCAGCAGTTATATGTCAAGGAGTGGCTACACCTTC. The gene calls are TRBV6-2 or TRBV6-3 and TRBJ1-2; D not resolved. The CDR3 spans 13 residues. CDR1 MNHEY and CDR2 SVGEGT come from the germline V gene. V dropped 3 bases and J dropped 7 bases, with 12 bases sitting between them.